What follows describes a single T cell receptor beta chain. Assay: immunoSEQ multiplex PCR; the TCRdb copy retains only in-frame clones and omits some. The data show more than 85,000 clones, roughly 89% seen once. Germline V gene sequence: CDR1 KGHSH, CDR2 LQKENI. Trimming cost V 0 bases and J 2 bases; bases outside gene matches: 1. The CDR3 has 15 residues. These data are taken from a study of OX40 agonist ivuxolimab in advanced cancers. The chain employs TRBV18 and TRBJ2-7; 10 nucleotides agree with TRBD1. The material sequenced was CD4+ or CD8+ T cells sorted from blood, taken in a trial of the OX40 agonist ivuxolimab. This clonotype was sampled from an adult with an advanced solid tumor such as melanoma, head and neck, liver or kidney cancer. Written as DNA, the CDR3 is TGTGCCAGCTCACCACCGACAGGGGGCACCTACGAGCAGTACTTC. The encoded protein is CASSPPTGGTYEQYF.